Listed below are T cell receptor beta chains from one sample, sequenced in a study of blood T cell repertoires in COVID-19. Generated by immunoSEQ multiplex PCR, the TCRdb table keeps only in-frame clones and is missing some. The sample records around 160,000 clones, around four fifths being singletons. Sequencing was carried out using peripheral blood. These receptors were taken from a human donor in a cohort sampled during active COVID-19. Each CDR3 is given with its conserved first and last residue. A D gene is named only where the DNA matches it firmly. Size is stated for part of the rows, as once, few or many counts, or as a class when the clone is expanded.

TRBV24-1,TRBJ2-3,once,TRBD1,TGTGCCACCAGTGACGGGACAGGGGCGTTCACAGATACGCAGTATTTT,CATSDGTGAFTDTQYF
TRBV11-3,TRBJ2-7,NA,NA,TGTGCCAGCAGCAGAACAGGGTGGGAGCAGTACTTC,CASSRTGWEQYF
TRBV5-4,TRBJ2-7,NA,NA,TGTGCCAGCAGCTTCGGGGGGCAAGGGTCCTACGAGCAGTACTTC,CASSFGGQGSYEQYF
TRBV5-1,TRBJ1-1,NA,NA,TGCGCCAGCAGCCCCCGGACATCCCCCAACACTGAAGCTTTCTTT,CASSPRTSPNTEAFF
TRBV4-2,TRBJ1-6,NA,TRBD1,TGTGCCAGCAGCCACGGGGGACAGGGAGGAAGCTCCTATAATTCACCCCTCCACTTT,CASSHGGQGGSSYNSPLHF
TRBV28,TRBJ1-2,NA,TRBD1,TGTGCCAGCAGTAAACCGGGACAGGGGGCATACTATGGCTACACCTTC,CASSKPGQGAYYGYTF
TRBV5-1,TRBJ1-2,NA,NA,TGCGCCAGCAGCTTGGACGGGGGTCGGTCTGGCTACACCTTC,CASSLDGGRSGYTF
TRBV27,TRBJ1-2,once,TRBD1,TGTGCCAGCAGTCAACAGGGGGGAGTGATCTATGGCTACACCTTC,CASSQQGGVIYGYTF
TRBV12-5,TRBJ1-2,NA,TRBD1,TGTGCTAGCAGTTATCCCGACAGGGCCCACTATGGCTACACCTTC,CASSYPDRAHYGYTF
TRBV7-2,TRBJ1-2,NA,TRBD1,TGTGCCAGCAGCAGCACAGGGGGATCCTATGGCTACACCTTC,CASSSTGGSYGYTF
TRBV9,TRBJ2-2,NA,NA,TGTGCCAGCAGCGTAGCTACCCCGGCGGCGGCCGGGGAGCTGTTTTTT,CASSVATPAAAGELFF
TRBV11-3,TRBJ1-1,NA,NA,TGTGCCAGCATCGAACTGGGGGGTTCCACTGAAGCTTTCTTT,CASIELGGSTEAFF
TRBV15,TRBJ2-1,NA,NA,TGTGCCACCAGCAGAGATCAGTGGGACACCTACAATGAGCAGTTCTTC,CATSRDQWDTYNEQFF
TRBV28,TRBJ1-2,NA,TRBD1,TGTGCCAGCAGTGTGCATCGGACAGGGGGCGGGTATGGCTACACCTTC,CASSVHRTGGGYGYTF
TRBV25-1,TRBJ2-2,NA,TRBD1,TGTGCCAGCAGTGGCGCGGGACAGGGAAGGACCGGGGAGCTGTTTTTT,CASSGAGQGRTGELFF
TRBV5-5,TRBJ2-1,NA,TRBD1,TGTGCCAGCAGCCTAGGACAGGGCAGCTCCTACAATGAGCAGTTCTTC,CASSLGQGSSYNEQFF
TRBV24-1,TRBJ2-1,NA,TRBD2,TGTGCCACCAGTGATCGGACTAGCGGGGGGGTCAATGAGCAGTTCTTC,CATSDRTSGGVNEQFF
TRBV5-1,TRBJ1-2,NA,TRBD1,TGCGCCAGCAGCCCTAGTGACAGGGGGCGTTTGGGTAGCTACACCTTC,CASSPSDRGRLGSYTF
TRBV30,TRBJ2-1,few,TRBD2,TGTGCCTGGAGTATCAAGCGGGGGGCCCTTTTCGACAATGAGCAGTTCTTC,CAWSIKRGALFDNEQFF
TRBV11-3,TRBJ1-2,NA,TRBD1,TGTGCCAGCAGCTTAGACGCAGGGGGCGACTATGGCTACACCTTC,CASSLDAGGDYGYTF
TRBV5-6,TRBJ2-5,NA,TRBD1,TGTGCCAGCAGCCAGACAGGGGTAGGAGAGACCCAGTACTTC,CASSQTGVGETQYF
TRBV5-1,TRBJ2-7,NA,NA,TGCGCCAGCAGCTTGGAGTCCGAGACCTACGAGCAGTACTTC,CASSLESETYEQYF
TRBV2,TRBJ1-4,NA,NA,TGTGCCAGCAGTGAAATTGGGGACATGGGGGAAAAACTGTTTTTT,CASSEIGDMGEKLFF
TRBV3-1/TRBV3-2,TRBJ1-2,few,TRBD1,TGTGCCAGCAGCCTAAGCGGGACAGGGCCCTATGGCTACACCTTC,CASSLSGTGPYGYTF
TRBV3-1/TRBV3-2,TRBJ1-4,NA,TRBD1,TGTGCCAGCAGCCAGGCCGGGACAGGGGGTGAAAAACTGTTTTTT,CASSQAGTGGEKLFF
TRBV30,TRBJ2-2,NA,NA,TGTGCCTGGAGTGATCCCCGGGACTCAAAGAACACCGGGGAGCTGTTTTTT,CAWSDPRDSKNTGELFF